The clone carrying this T cell receptor (beta chain) has a count of ten or more. Its antigen is not identified. The data originate from a study of T-cell reconstitution after alpha-beta-depleted transplantation in children. Study-level points and caveats: T-cell numbers and diversity, one year after transplant, stemmed largely from T cells that were newly produced.

This CDR3 has 17 amino acids. V gave up 0 bases and J gave up 0 bases; unmatched junction bases: 7. In germline, CDR1 is SGHAT, CDR2 FQNNGV. The authors prepared the TCRbeta library with unique molecular identifiers. TCRdb called the PCR reads again in MiXCR, with one record for every CDR3 protein. The table lists approximately 300,000 distinct CDR3 sequences, 10% of them singletons. The sample in question was PBMCs, obtained before TCRalphabeta/CD19-depleted stem cell transplant. This sequence originates from a boy younger than two with acute myeloid leukemia, due to receive a stem cell transplant. The chain recombines TRBV11-2 with TRBJ1-1, with 7 bases identical to TRBD1. The CDR3 coding sequence is TGTGCCAGCAGCTTAGAGTCGCAGGGGGGAATGAACACTGAAGCTTTCTTT. Translating gives CASSLESQGGMNTEAFF.